Described below is a single TCR beta chain sequence and its context. A junction boundary mismatches the germline segment, possibly from a read error. TCRdb ran MiXCR on the PCR reads and lists one entry per CDR3 protein. This table has just under 2,000 distinct CDR3 sequences, roughly two thirds appearing once. The data derive from a study of CD4 and CD8 cells across lung adenocarcinoma regions. The patients had localized lung adenocarcinoma, a non-small cell subtype. The CDR3 spans 15 residues. Germline lookup yields CDR1 MNHEY and CDR2 SMNVEV (reference sequence). This chain links TRBV27 with TRBJ2-4, with D uncertain. The sequence was obtained from a female donor with lung adenocarcinoma. The CD4 and CD8 labels of this study may be unreliable. The sequencing sample was made of CD4+ T cells from the margin of a lung tumor. The CDR3 reads CASTNVGGERNTQYF. The CDR3 DNA reads as TGTGCCAGCACCAACGTCGGCGGTGAACGAAACACTCAGTACTTC.